The 31 T cell receptor beta chains listed next were all sequenced from one sample in a study of blood T cell repertoires in COVID-19. Method: immunoSEQ multiplex PCR; TCRdb's copy keeps in-frame clones and lacks some. The table records 300,000 or so clones, around 87% of them present only once. Material: peripheral blood. These TCRs come from a woman in her thirties or forties who had recovered from COVID-19.

The rearrangement uses TRBV2 and TRBJ1-1; D is unresolved. The CDR3 is 12 amino acids. The germline V gene encodes CDR1 SNHLY and CDR2 FYNNEI. The V end was cut by 6 bases, the J end by 6 bases, with 11 bases between. Written as DNA, the CDR3 is TGTGCCAGCAGAGCGGACGGACCTGAAGCTTTCTTT. Protein: CASRADGPEAFF.

V gene TRBV5-6 combines with J gene TRBJ1-3; D unclear. The V and J ends lost 1 base and 2 bases respectively, with 10 bases between them. Germline CDR1 and CDR2: SGHDT and YYEEEE. The CDR3 runs 15 residues. The CDR3 here is CASSLLPIAGNTIYF. Here the CDR3 DNA reads TGTGCCAGCAGCTTGCTACCCATTGCTGGAAACACCATATATTTT.

The rearrangement joins TRBV11-2 to TRBJ1-4; perhaps TRBD1 as D (5 bases). This CDR3 is built from 14 residues. Between the trimmed V and J ends, which lost 8 bases and 0 bases, there was a span of 10 bases. Germline CDR1 SGHAT, CDR2 FQNNGV. DNA of the CDR3: TGTGCCAGCGGGTGGGGGGCAACTAATGAAAAACTGTTTTTT. This sequence encodes CASGWGATNEKLFF.

The chain carries TRBV4-3 and TRBJ2-7, with TRBD1 matching 8 bases. CDR1 is LGHNA, CDR2 YSLEER, per germline. The CDR3 spans 17 residues. The V segment lost 0 bases and the J segment 0 bases; nucleotides outside the gene matches: 7. This CDR3 is CASSQDSRTGSSYEQYF. In DNA, the CDR3 is TGCGCCAGCAGCCAAGATTCTAGGACAGGGAGCTCCTACGAGCAGTACTTC.

V is TRBV27 and J is TRBJ1-2; D may be TRBD1 (5 bases). Germline values: CDR1 MNHEY, CDR2 SMNVEV (reference sequence). Trimming removed 2 bases from V and 4 bases from J, with 14 bases in between. This CDR3 is built from 15 residues. CDR3 in amino acids: CASSLMPGVGYGYTF. CDR3 nucleotides: TGTGCCAGCAGTTTAATGCCGGGGGTGGGCTATGGCTACACCTTC.

The V and J genes are TRBV5-1 and TRBJ2-3, with TRBD2 matching 12 bases. Germline CDR1 and CDR2: SGHRS and YFSETQ. Trimming removed 5 bases from V and 3 bases from J; junction bases left unmatched: 7. The CDR3 length is 16 residues. The CDR3 here is CASRPSGGAWTDTQYF. The CDR3 coding sequence is TGCGCCAGCAGGCCTAGCGGGGGGGCCTGGACAGATACGCAGTATTTT.

This sequence joins TRBV27 and TRBJ1-2, with D possibly matching TRBD1 (5 bases). This CDR3 contains 13 residues. V was pared by 4 bases and J by 8 bases, with 14 bases between. Looked up from germline, CDR1 is MNHEY and CDR2 is SMNVEV (reference sequence). CDR3 amino acids: CASSWGGLWGYTF. The CDR3 bases are TGTGCCAGCAGTTGGGGCGGACTATGGGGCTACACCTTC.

V gene TRBV2 combines with J gene TRBJ2-1; unclear D gene. Trimming cost V 4 bases and J 0 bases, with 7 bases left between them. The CDR3 has 14 amino acids. The germline V gene has CDR1 SNHLY and CDR2 FYNNEI. In nucleotides, the CDR3 is TGTGCCAGCAGTGGGTACACCTCCTACAATGAGCAGTTCTTC. It yields the protein CASSGYTSYNEQFF.

The chain joins TRBV24-1 to TRBJ2-3; 7 bases align to TRBD2. J lost 0 bases, V lost 5 bases, and 1 base had no gene match. Looked up from germline, CDR1 is KGHDR and CDR2 is SFDVKD. The CDR3 has 14 amino acids. This CDR3 reads CATSVGGSTDTQYF. The CDR3 nucleotides read TGTGCCACCAGTGTCGGGGGGAGCACAGATACGCAGTATTTT.

The chain uses TRBV5-4 and TRBJ1-2; 8 bases are a match to TRBD1. V shed 0 bases and J 3 bases; nucleotides not matched to a gene: 4. Germline values: CDR1 SGHNT, CDR2 YYREEE (reference sequence). This CDR3 is 15 amino acids long. The CDR3 sequence: CASSLGGTGHYGYTF. CDR3 DNA sequence: TGTGCCAGCAGCTTGGGGGGGACAGGTCACTATGGCTACACCTTC.

The chain employs TRBV6-6 and TRBJ2-3; 11 bases map to TRBD2. The germline CDR1 and CDR2 sequences are MNHNY and SVGAGI (reference sequence). The CDR3 has 15 residues. Trimming at V came to 4 bases and at J to 2 bases, leaving 2 bases not matched to a gene. This chain's CDR3 is CASSSTSGATDTQYF. The CDR3 DNA sequence: TGTGCCAGCAGTTCGACTAGCGGGGCCACAGATACGCAGTATTTT.

V is TRBV10-1 and J is TRBJ2-2; 9 bases align to TRBD1. Trimming at V came to 6 bases and at J to 3 bases, leaving 2 bases not matched to a gene. The length of the CDR3 is 14 residues. Germline V gene lookup returns CDR1 WNHNN and CDR2 SYGVQD (reference sequence). The CDR3 DNA follows: TGCGCCAGCAGCCGGACAGGGGACACCGGGGAGCTGTTTTTT. It yields the protein CASSRTGDTGELFF.

This clone was seen a few times. V gene TRBV2 combines with J gene TRBJ1-1, with TRBD1 as a possible D gene (6 bases). Trimming stripped 8 bases from V and 0 bases from J, with 16 bases between. In germline, CDR1 is SNHLY, CDR2 FYNNEI. The CDR3 loop spans 15 amino acids. The DNA for the CDR3 is TGTGCCAGCTCGGACAGTTTTACCTTGAACACTGAAGCTTTCTTT. Protein product: CASSDSFTLNTEAFF.

This sequence joins TRBV7-2 and TRBJ2-7, with D hard to call. Germline assignment: CDR1 SGHTA and CDR2 FQGNSA. This CDR3 region has 15 residues. The germline V and J ends were trimmed by 2 bases and 2 bases, with 13 bases remaining between them. CDR3 amino acids: CASSLRRSLTYEQYF. CDR3 in DNA: TGTGCCAGCAGCTTACGGCGGAGCCTTACCTACGAGCAGTACTTC.

To note about this clone: The sample carries other DNA sequences with the same CDR3. The chain employs TRBV19 and TRBJ1-5; TRBD1 is a possible D gene (5 bases). The CDR3 is made up of 14 amino acids. The germline CDR1 and CDR2 sequences are LNHDA and SQIVND (reference sequence). V was cut by 6 bases and J by 2 bases, with 11 bases left in between. The CDR3 DNA follows: TGTGCCAGTAGAAGCAGGGTGGGCAATCAGCCCCAGCATTTT. Translation gives CASRSRVGNQPQHF.

This chain uses TRBV7-8 with TRBJ1-5, with D perhaps matching TRBD1 (6 bases). The CDR3 has 17 amino acids. CDR1 SGHVS and CDR2 FQNEAQ come from the germline V gene. V was cut by 5 bases and J by 2 bases, with 19 bases left in between. In DNA, the CDR3 is TGTGCCAGCAGCATCCAGGGGCAGGGATGGCGCAATCAGCCCCAGCATTTT. Translating gives CASSIQGQGWRNQPQHF. The full variable domain, its missing parts supplied by reference TRBV7-8 and TRBJ1-5, is GAGVSQSPRYKVAKRGQDVALRCDPISGHVSLFWYQQALGQGPEFLTYFQNEAQLDKSGLPSDRFFAERPEGSVSTLKIQRTQQEDSAVYLCASSIQGQGWRNQPQHFGDGTRLSIL.

This clone was found a few times. V is TRBV9 and J is TRBJ1-3, with D perhaps TRBD1 (5 bases). The CDR3 has 15 residues. The germline V gene has CDR1 SGDLS and CDR2 YYNGEE. Trimming took 0 bases from V and 3 from J, leaving 10 bases between them. The CDR3 is CASSVGGGDGNTIYF. CDR3 coding DNA: TGTGCCAGCAGCGTAGGGGGAGGGGATGGAAACACCATATATTTT.

The V call is TRBV13, the J call TRBJ2-3, with D maybe TRBD1 (5 bases). The germline V gene has CDR1 PRHDT and CDR2 FYEKMQ (reference sequence). Between the trimmed V and J ends, which lost 5 bases and 5 bases, there was a span of 11 bases. The CDR3 has 13 amino acids. The chain's CDR3 is CASSPRGQDTQYF. The CDR3 DNA follows: TGTGCCAGCAGCCCAAGGGGCCAAGATACGCAGTATTTT.

This clone was recorded only once. The genes are TRBV6-5 and TRBJ1-1; maybe TRBD1 (6 bases). V was shortened by 5 bases and J by 4 bases, with 14 bases between the two germline ends. This CDR3 has 14 residues. Germline values: CDR1 MNHEY, CDR2 SVGAGI. This CDR3 is CASSTIRGATEAFF. The CDR3 DNA is TGTGCCAGCAGTACTATCCGGGGGGCCACTGAAGCTTTCTTT.

The chain recombines TRBV5-1 with TRBJ1-1; 9 bases map to TRBD1. V dropped 4 bases and J dropped 1; count of bases not matched to a gene: 5. The CDR3 extends over 15 amino acids. The germline V gene has CDR1 SGHRS and CDR2 YFSETQ. CDR3 DNA: TGCGCCAGCAGCCTGGAGGGACAGGGGAACACTGAAGCTTTCTTT. Translation gives CASSLEGQGNTEAFF.

V is TRBV27 and J is TRBJ2-2; TRBD1 is a possible D gene (5 bases). The ends were cut back, 5 bases at V and 5 bases at J, with 15 bases in the middle. This CDR3 has 15 amino acids. Germline V gene sequence: CDR1 MNHEY, CDR2 SMNVEV (reference sequence). DNA for the CDR3: TGTGCCAGCAGTACTCGACAGAGTAGGACCGGGGAGCTGTTTTTT. Its protein product is CASSTRQSRTGELFF.

The CDR3 protein is CSGRRARRQGRQPQHF. CDR3 bases: TGCAGCGGTAGGAGGGCCCGAAGACAGGGCAGGCAGCCCCAGCATTTT. The chain employs TRBV29-1 and TRBJ1-5; 7 bases are a match to TRBD1. Germline V CDR1 and CDR2: SQVTM, ANQGSEA. After removal of 7 bases from V and 7 bases from J, the junction contained 19 bases not matched to a gene. CDR3 length: 16 residues.

V gene TRBV5-6 combines with J gene TRBJ2-3; D might be TRBD2 (6 bases). The CDR3 is 15 amino acids. The V and J ends lost 6 bases and 0 bases respectively, with 14 bases between them. Germline lookup yields CDR1 SGHDT and CDR2 YYEEEE. CDR3 in amino acids: CASTELGGSTDTQYF. The CDR3 DNA is TGTGCCAGCACCGAGTTGGGGGGTAGCACAGATACGCAGTATTTT.

This chain links TRBV29-1 with TRBJ2-7; 7 bases map to TRBD2. Germline CDR1 SQVTM, CDR2 ANQGSEA. This CDR3 has 11 residues. With 7 bases clipped from V and 7 bases from J, the junction kept 7 bases outside the gene matches. The CDR3 coding sequence is TGCAGCGCTCAAAGCGGGGCGGAGCAGTACTTC. This sequence encodes CSAQSGAEQYF.

The gene calls are TRBV19 and TRBJ2-4; the match to TRBD1 covers 7 bases. CDR3 length: 13 amino acids. Germline trimming cut 4 bases from V and 14 bases from J; bases unmatched to any gene: 11. The germline CDR1 and CDR2 sequences are LNHDA and SQIVND (reference sequence). CDR3 bases: TGTGCCAGTAGTAGCCAGGGGGTGGGAAGAGAGTACTTC. Its translation is CASSSQGVGREYF.

This clone has more than one count but fewer than ten. The chain links TRBV5-6 to TRBJ2-2; TRBD2 matches at 10 bases. Germline values: CDR1 SGHDT, CDR2 YYEEEE. V was pared by 0 bases and J by 6 bases, with 5 bases of the junction left unmatched. The CDR3 totals 16 residues. The CDR3 region has the DNA TGTGCCAGCAGCTTGGTAGCGGGGGGCCCCCCCGGGGAGCTGTTTTTT. Protein: CASSLVAGGPPGELFF.

The chain links TRBV7-2 to TRBJ2-5; TRBD2 matches at 8 bases. The CDR3 runs to 15 residues. The V segment lost 1 base and the J segment 7 bases; nucleotides outside the gene matches: 8. Looked up from germline, CDR1 is SGHTA and CDR2 is FQGNSA. The CDR3 nucleotides are TGTGCCAGCAGCTTAGAAGAGCGGGGGACTGGGACCCAGTACTTC. Its protein is CASSLEERGTGTQYF.

This clone was observed a handful of times. V gene TRBV2 combines with J gene TRBJ1-1; a possible D gene is TRBD1 (5 bases). This CDR3 has 12 residues. V was clipped by 10 bases and J by 3 bases, with 12 bases between them. The germline V gene has CDR1 SNHLY and CDR2 FYNNEI. The CDR3 DNA reads as TGTGCCACATCGGGGGGTGACACTGAAGCTTTCTTT. Encoded protein: CATSGGDTEAFF.

This rearrangement joins TRBV19 to TRBJ2-5; the D gene is possibly TRBD1 (6 bases). This CDR3 has 16 amino acids. Germline values: CDR1 LNHDA, CDR2 SQIVND (reference sequence). Trimming left V 1 base short and J 6 bases short, with 18 bases between. The chain's CDR3 is CASSIVGLTGWQTQYF. In DNA, the CDR3 is TGTGCCAGTAGTATAGTAGGGCTAACAGGGTGGCAGACCCAGTACTTC. The full variable domain, in which reference TRBV19 and TRBJ2-5 provide the parts outside the CDR3, is DGGITQSPKYLFRKEGQNVTLSCEQNLNHDAMYWYRQDPGQGLRLIYYSQIVNDFQKGDIAEGYSVSREKKESFPLTVTSAQKNPTAFYLCASSIVGLTGWQTQYFGPGTRLLVL.

This sequence joins TRBV14 and TRBJ1-2, with a possible D match to TRBD1 (6 bases). This CDR3 has 16 residues. V was clipped by 1 base and J by 7 bases, with 19 bases between them. Germline CDR1 reads SGHDN; CDR2 reads FVKESK. For the CDR3, the DNA is TGTGCCAGCAGCCAAGTCCCCGGCCTGGGGGCACGTGGCTACACCTTC. It codes for CASSQVPGLGARGYTF.

The chain links TRBV5-1 to TRBJ2-3; D possibly corresponds to TRBD1 (5 bases). This CDR3 spans 17 amino acids. V was trimmed by 4 bases and J by 2 bases, leaving 20 bases between them. The germline V gene encodes CDR1 SGHRS and CDR2 YFSETQ. The CDR3 spells CASSPPDSVVFTDTQYF. The CDR3 DNA reads TGCGCCAGCAGCCCCCCTGACAGTGTGGTATTCACAGATACGCAGTATTTT.